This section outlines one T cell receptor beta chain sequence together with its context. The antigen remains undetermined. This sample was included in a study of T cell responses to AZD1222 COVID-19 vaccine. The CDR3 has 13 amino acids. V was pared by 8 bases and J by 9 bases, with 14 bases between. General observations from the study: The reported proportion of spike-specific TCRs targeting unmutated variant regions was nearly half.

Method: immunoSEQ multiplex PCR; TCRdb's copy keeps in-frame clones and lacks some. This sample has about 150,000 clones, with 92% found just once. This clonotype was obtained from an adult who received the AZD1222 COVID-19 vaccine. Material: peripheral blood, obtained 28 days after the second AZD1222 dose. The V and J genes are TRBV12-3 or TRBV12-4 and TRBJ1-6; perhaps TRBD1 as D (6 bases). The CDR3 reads CASGTRRVSPLHF. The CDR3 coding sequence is TGTGCCAGCGGGACAAGGCGGGTTTCACCCCTCCACTTT.